This TCR beta chain stems from a study of T cell responses to AZD1222 COVID-19 vaccine. Produced via immunoSEQ multiplex PCR; TCRdb's table is partial and in-frame only. Found here are approximately 120,000 clones, approximately 94% of them singletons; the top ten hold 2.5% to 4%. The TCR originated in an adult in good health. The starting material was peripheral blood, obtained on day 0 of AZD1222 vaccination.

CDR3 loop: CASSVGTGRGGYTF. In DNA, the CDR3 is TGTGCCAGCAGTGTCGGGACAGGGAGAGGTGGCTACACCTTC. J is TRBJ1-2 and V is TRBV2, with 9 bases aligning to TRBD1. Germline CDR1 SNHLY, CDR2 FYNNEI. V dropped 4 bases and J dropped 7; count of bases not matched to a gene: 7. The CDR3 is 14 amino acids.